This TCR beta chain came from a study of beta chain features in type 1 diabetes. Regarding the study as a whole: Relative to healthy donors, patients appeared to have naive, central memory and Treg TCRB repertoires that were more similar. Patients with Type 1 diabetes showed moderately but significantly shorter TCRB CDR3s in all four CD4+ subsets.

The investigators reverse transcribed all of the isolated RNA, so they sequenced expressed TCRB transcripts. Sequenced naive, central memory and regulatory T cell samples produced an average of around 3.5 million reads. Here immunoSEQ multiplex PCR was the method, and the copy in TCRdb shows in-frame clones only, minus some. The data contain approximately 400,000 clones, over 13% of them singletons. Remarks on this clone: Its antigen is undetermined. Other DNA sequences in the same sample also yield this CDR3.

This TCR came from a woman aged 18-29 years in good health. Material for sequencing was naive CD4+ T cells from blood.

CDR3 coding DNA: TGTGCCAGCAGCTTAGATCGGAACACTGAAGCTTTCTTT. It encodes CASSLDRNTEAFF. This chain links TRBV7-9 with TRBJ1-1; the D is unclear. CDR1 is SEHNR, CDR2 FQNEAQ, per germline (reference sequence). The CDR3 sequence is 13 residues long. V lost 1 base to trimming and J lost 1 base, with 4 bases between them.